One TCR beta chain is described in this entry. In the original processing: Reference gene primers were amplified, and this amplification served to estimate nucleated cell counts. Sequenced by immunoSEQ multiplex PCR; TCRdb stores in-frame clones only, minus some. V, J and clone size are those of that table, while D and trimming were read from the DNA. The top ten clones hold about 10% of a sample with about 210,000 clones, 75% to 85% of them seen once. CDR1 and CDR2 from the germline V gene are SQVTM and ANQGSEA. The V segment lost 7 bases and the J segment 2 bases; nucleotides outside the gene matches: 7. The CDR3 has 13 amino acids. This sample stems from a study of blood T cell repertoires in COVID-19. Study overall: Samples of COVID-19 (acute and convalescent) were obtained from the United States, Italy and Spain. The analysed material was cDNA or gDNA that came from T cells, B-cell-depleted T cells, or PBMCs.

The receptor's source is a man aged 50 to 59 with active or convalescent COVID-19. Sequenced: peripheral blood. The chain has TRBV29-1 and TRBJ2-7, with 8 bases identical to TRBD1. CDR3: CSAGTGWPYEQYF. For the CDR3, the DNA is TGCAGCGCAGGGACAGGATGGCCCTACGAGCAGTACTTC.